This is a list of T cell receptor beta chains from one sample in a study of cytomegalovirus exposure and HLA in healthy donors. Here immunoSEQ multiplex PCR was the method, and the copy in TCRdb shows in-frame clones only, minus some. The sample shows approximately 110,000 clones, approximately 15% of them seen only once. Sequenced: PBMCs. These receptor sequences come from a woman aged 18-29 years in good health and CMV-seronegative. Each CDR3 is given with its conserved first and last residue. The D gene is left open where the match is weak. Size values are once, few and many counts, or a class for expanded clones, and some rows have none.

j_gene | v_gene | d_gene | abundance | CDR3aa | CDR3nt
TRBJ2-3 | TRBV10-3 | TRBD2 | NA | CAIMSGGADTQYF | TGTGCCATCATGAGCGGGGGGGCAGATACGCAGTATTTT
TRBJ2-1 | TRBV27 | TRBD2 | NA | CASSPFSGANNEQFF | TGTGCCAGCAGTCCGTTTAGCGGGGCAAACAATGAGCAGTTCTTC
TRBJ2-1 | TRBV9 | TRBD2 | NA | CASSVAAGGLVYNEQFF | TGTGCCAGCAGCGTAGCCGCGGGAGGGCTCGTATACAATGAGCAGTTCTTC
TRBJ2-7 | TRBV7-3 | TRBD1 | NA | CASSLTGTGASYEQYF | TGTGCCAGCAGCTTAACCGGGACAGGGGCATCCTACGAGCAGTACTTC
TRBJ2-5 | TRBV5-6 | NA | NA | CASSLLQGPQETQYF | TGTGCCAGCAGCTTGCTACAGGGACCACAAGAGACCCAGTACTTC
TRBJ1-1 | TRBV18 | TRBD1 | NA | CASSPTGAGTEAFF | TGTGCCAGCTCACCCACAGGGGCGGGCACTGAAGCTTTCTTT
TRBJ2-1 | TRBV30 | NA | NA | CARGAAAVNEQFF | TGTGCCCGCGGGGCCGCGGCAGTCAATGAGCAGTTCTTC
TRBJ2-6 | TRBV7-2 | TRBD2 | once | CASSDATSGPLSGANVLTF | TGTGCCAGCAGCGATGCGACTAGCGGGCCACTCTCTGGGGCCAACGTCCTGACTTTC
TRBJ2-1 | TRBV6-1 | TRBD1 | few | CASSVGTASSYNEQFF | TGTGCCAGCAGTGTCGGGACAGCCAGCTCCTACAATGAGCAGTTCTTC
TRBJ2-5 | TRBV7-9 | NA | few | CASSFSGGQETQYF | TGTGCCAGCAGCTTTAGCGGCGGCCAAGAGACCCAGTACTTC
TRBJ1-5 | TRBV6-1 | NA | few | CASSQAGGNQPQHF | TGTGCCAGCAGTCAGGCCGGAGGAAATCAGCCCCAGCATTTT
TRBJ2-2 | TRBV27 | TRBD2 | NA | CASSLFGGRATGGELFF | TGTGCCAGCAGTTTATTCGGCGGGAGGGCGACGGGCGGGGAGCTGTTTTTT
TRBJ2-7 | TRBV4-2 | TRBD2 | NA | CASSQDQGSGGYEQYF | TGTGCCAGCAGCCAAGATCAGGGTTCGGGGGGCTACGAGCAGTACTTC
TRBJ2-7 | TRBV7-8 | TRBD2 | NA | CASSSGTSGLPYEQYF | TGTGCCAGCAGCTCTGGGACTAGCGGGCTGCCCTACGAGCAGTACTTC
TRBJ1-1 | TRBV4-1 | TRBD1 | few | CASSPSGQGPRNTEAFF | TGCGCCAGCAGCCCTTCAGGACAGGGACCTCGGAACACTGAAGCTTTCTTT
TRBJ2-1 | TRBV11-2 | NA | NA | CASSLAVSYNEQFF | TGTGCCAGCAGCTTAGCGGTCTCCTACAATGAGCAGTTCTTC
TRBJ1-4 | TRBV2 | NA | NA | CASSEWGGVEKLFF | TGTGCCAGCAGTGAATGGGGGGGCGTTGAAAAACTGTTTTTT
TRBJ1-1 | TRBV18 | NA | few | CASSPAGVNTEAFF | TGTGCCAGCTCACCCGCGGGAGTGAACACTGAAGCTTTCTTT
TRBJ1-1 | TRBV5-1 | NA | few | CASSSRENTEAFF | TGCGCCAGCAGCTCCAGGGAGAACACTGAAGCTTTCTTT
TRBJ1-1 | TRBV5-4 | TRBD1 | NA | CASGGQGAPTEAFF | TGTGCCAGCGGAGGACAGGGGGCGCCGACTGAAGCTTTCTTT
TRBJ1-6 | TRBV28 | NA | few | CASSPPGSRSSYNSPLHF | TGTGCCAGCAGTCCCCCCGGGTCCCGGAGCTCCTATAATTCACCCCTCCACTTT
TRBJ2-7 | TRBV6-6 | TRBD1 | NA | CASSYDRAVHEQYF | TGTGCCAGCAGTTACGACAGGGCCGTTCACGAGCAGTACTTC
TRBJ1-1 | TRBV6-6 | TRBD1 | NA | CASRNRGVNTEAFF | TGTGCCAGCAGGAACAGGGGCGTCAACACTGAAGCTTTCTTT
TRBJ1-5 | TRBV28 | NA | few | CATQGGNQPQHF | TGTGCTACTCAGGGTGGGAATCAGCCCCAGCATTTT
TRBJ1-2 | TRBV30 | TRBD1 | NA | CAWVQGFYGYTF | TGTGCCTGGGTACAGGGGTTCTATGGCTACACCTTC
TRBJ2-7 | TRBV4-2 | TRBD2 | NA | CASSQDAGGPYEQYF | TGTGCCAGCAGCCAAGATGCGGGGGGGCCCTACGAGCAGTACTTC
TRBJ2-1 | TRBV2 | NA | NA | CASSERASYSYNEQFF | TGTGCCAGCAGTGAAAGAGCCTCCTATTCCTACAATGAGCAGTTCTTC
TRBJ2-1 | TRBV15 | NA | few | CATRLTAPTYNEQFF | TGTGCCACCAGACTCACCGCACCTACCTACAATGAGCAGTTCTTC
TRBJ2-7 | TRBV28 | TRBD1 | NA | CASSLWGGGSGGEQYF | TGTGCAAGCAGTTTATGGGGTGGCGGCTCAGGGGGCGAGCAGTACTTC
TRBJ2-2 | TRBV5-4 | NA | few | CASYPGGIANGLRELFF | TGTGCCAGCTACCCAGGGGGGATCGCGAACGGGCTCCGGGAGCTGTTTTTT
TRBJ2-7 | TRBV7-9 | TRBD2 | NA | CASSLEASGPPTFYEQYF | TGTGCCAGCAGCTTAGAAGCTAGCGGACCACCTACCTTCTACGAGCAGTACTTC
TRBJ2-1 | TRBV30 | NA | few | CAWSPLNNEQFF | TGTGCCTGGAGTCCCCTAAACAATGAGCAGTTCTTC
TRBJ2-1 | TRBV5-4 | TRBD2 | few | CASSFNGRLGEQFF | TGTGCCAGCAGCTTTAACGGGAGGTTAGGCGAGCAGTTCTTC
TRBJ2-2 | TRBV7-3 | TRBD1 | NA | CASSPDRGTGELFF | TGTGCCAGCAGCCCGGACAGGGGTACCGGGGAGCTGTTTTTT
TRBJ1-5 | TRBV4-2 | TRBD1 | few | CASSRTGTNQPQHF | TGTGCCAGCAGTCGGACAGGGACCAATCAGCCCCAGCATTTT
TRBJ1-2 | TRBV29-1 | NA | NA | CSAALVGRFLEGYTF | TGCAGCGCTGCCTTAGTGGGCAGATTCCTCGAGGGCTACACCTTC
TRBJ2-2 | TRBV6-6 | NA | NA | CASRRNSGELFF | TGTGCCAGCAGAAGAAACTCCGGGGAGCTGTTTTTT
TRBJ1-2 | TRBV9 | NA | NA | CASSVRGARGAYGYTF | TGTGCCAGCAGCGTACGAGGCGCCAGGGGTGCCTATGGCTACACCTTC
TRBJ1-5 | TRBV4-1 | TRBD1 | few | CASSPRDSPSNQPQHF | TGCGCCAGCAGCCCCCGGGACAGCCCTAGCAATCAGCCCCAGCATTTT
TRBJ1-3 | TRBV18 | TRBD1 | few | CASSTDRAGNTIYF | TGTGCCAGCTCAACGGACAGGGCTGGAAACACCATATATTTT
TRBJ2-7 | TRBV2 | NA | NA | CASVGVMDYEQYF | TGTGCCAGCGTGGGGGTTATGGACTACGAGCAGTACTTC
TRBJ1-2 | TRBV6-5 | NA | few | CASSQRNYGYTF | TGTGCCAGCAGTCAACGGAACTATGGCTACACCTTC
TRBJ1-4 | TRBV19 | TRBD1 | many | CASKPLQGGNEKLFF | TGTGCCAGTAAACCCCTACAGGGGGGTAATGAAAAACTGTTTTTT
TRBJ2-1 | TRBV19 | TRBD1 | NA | CASSIGTGDNEQFF | TGTGCCAGTAGTATAGGGACAGGGGACAATGAGCAGTTCTTC
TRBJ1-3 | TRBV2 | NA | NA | CASRVGRGNTIYF | TGTGCCAGCAGGGTGGGGAGGGGAAACACCATATATTTT
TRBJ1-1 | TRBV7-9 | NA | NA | CASSSTPTGHDSEAFF | TGTGCCAGCAGCTCAACCCCGACGGGACACGACTCTGAAGCTTTCTTT
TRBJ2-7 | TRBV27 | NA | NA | CASSLRGGAYEQYF | TGTGCCAGCAGCCTTAGGGGCGGAGCCTACGAGCAGTACTTC
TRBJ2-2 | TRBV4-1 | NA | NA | CASRQPTISGELFF | TGCGCCAGCAGACAACCTACCATCTCCGGGGAGCTGTTTTTT
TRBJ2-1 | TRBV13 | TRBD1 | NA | CASSLALGEDRGPYNEQFF | TGTGCCAGCAGCTTAGCTCTTGGGGAGGACAGGGGACCCTACAATGAGCAGTTCTTC
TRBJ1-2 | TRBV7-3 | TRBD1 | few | CASSPGQGANYGYTF | TGTGCCAGCAGCCCCGGACAGGGAGCTAACTATGGCTACACCTTC
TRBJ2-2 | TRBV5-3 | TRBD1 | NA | CARSLSRDRVVLRTGELFF | TGTGCCAGAAGCTTAAGTCGGGACAGGGTTGTCCTACGGACCGGGGAGCTGTTTTTT
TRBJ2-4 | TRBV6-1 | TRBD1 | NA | CASSVIPGQGAVYVKNIQYF | TGTGCCAGCAGTGTCATTCCGGGACAGGGGGCTGTTTACGTCAAAAACATTCAGTACTTC
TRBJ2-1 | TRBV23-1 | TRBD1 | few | CASSHLGQGTYNEQFF | TGCGCCAGCAGTCACCTTGGACAGGGGACCTACAATGAGCAGTTCTTC